One and the same sample provided the 21 T cell receptor beta chains below, sequenced in a study of identical twins. One entry per CDR3 protein results from TCRdb running MiXCR on the 5' RACE reads. The sample holds more than 600,000 distinct CDR3 sequences, about 18% seen once. These sequences were also reported in another study, on T cells expressing NK-cell markers.

What was sequenced was PBMCs. These receptors were taken from a woman younger than 30 in good health.

This chain links TRBV6-5 with TRBJ2-7; 7 bases align to TRBD1. Germline CDR1 and CDR2: MNHEY and SVGAGI. Trimming cost V 2 bases and J 6 bases; bases outside gene matches: 13. CDR3 size: 16 residues. As DNA, the CDR3 is TGTGCCAGCAGTTACGTCCACCAACCGGGACAGCGCGAGCAGTACTTC. It translates to CASSYVHQPGQREQYF.

The rearrangement uses TRBV20-1 and TRBJ1-3; unclear D gene. With 0 bases removed from V and 4 bases from J, the gap between germline ends came to 10 bases. CDR1 DFQATT and CDR2 SNEGSKA come from the germline V gene (reference sequence). The CDR3 totals 14 residues. The CDR3 spells CSARDTTRGNTIYF. DNA for the CDR3: TGCAGTGCTAGAGATACGACCCGCGGAAACACCATATATTTT.

This clonotype was counted a few times. This chain connects TRBV7-9 to TRBJ1-1; D is possibly TRBD1 (5 bases). V was shortened by 5 bases and J by 6 bases, with 10 bases between the two germline ends. The CDR3 spans 12 residues. Per the germline V gene, CDR1 is SEHNR and CDR2 is FQNEAQ (reference sequence). CDR3: CASSRGVSEAFF. CDR3 DNA sequence: TGTGCCAGCAGCCGAGGGGTATCTGAAGCTTTCTTT.

The chain combines TRBV6-1 with TRBJ2-7; 8 bases fit TRBD2. The trim removed 6 bases at V and 1 base at J, leaving 11 bases unmatched. The germline V gene has CDR1 MNHNS and CDR2 SASEGT. The CDR3 runs to 16 residues. This chain's CDR3 is CASSDFWTSLSYEQYF. CDR3 sequence (DNA): TGTGCCAGCAGCGATTTCTGGACTAGCTTATCCTACGAGCAGTACTTC.

J is TRBJ2-1 and V is TRBV5-1, with TRBD2 identical over 14 bases. Per the germline V gene, CDR1 is SGHRS and CDR2 is YFSETQ. V lost 4 bases to trimming and J lost 8 bases; unmatched junction nucleotides: 8. The CDR3 spans 16 residues. The CDR3 protein is CASSPGGLAGVDEQFF. The CDR3 nucleotides are TGCGCCAGCAGCCCCGGGGGACTAGCGGGGGTGGATGAGCAGTTCTTC.

J is TRBJ1-2 and V is TRBV11-2; 7 bases agree with TRBD1. J gave up 5 bases and V 4 bases, and 13 bases lay outside the gene matches. Germline assignment: CDR1 SGHAT and CDR2 FQNNGV. The CDR3 has 16 residues. The DNA for the CDR3 is TGTGCCAGCAGCTCCAGGACAGGAGTAAGCGTATATGGCTACACCTTC. Translating gives CASSSRTGVSVYGYTF.

This clonotype occurred a few times. The CDR3 loop is CASSRLTGTLRKLFF. CDR3 nucleotides: TGCGCCAGCAGCCGTCTGACAGGGACGCTCAGGAAACTGTTTTTT. The V gene is TRBV5-1, the J gene TRBJ1-4; TRBD1 matches 7 bases. The J segment lost 11 bases and the V segment lost 4 bases, leaving 14 bases of the junction unmatched. CDR3 length equals 15 residues. The germline V gene has CDR1 SGHRS and CDR2 YFSETQ.

The V and J genes are TRBV12-3 or TRBV12-4 and TRBJ1-1, with 9 bases matching TRBD1. The trim removed 5 bases at V and 6 bases at J, leaving 10 bases unmatched. The CDR3 runs 15 residues. CDR3 coding DNA: TGTGCCAGCAGTCCCACGGGACAGGGACTCTCTGAAGCTTTCTTT. It yields the protein CASSPTGQGLSEAFF.

The chain uses TRBV10-3 and TRBJ2-7; 14 bases are a match to TRBD2. Per germline, CDR1 ENHRY and CDR2 SYGVKD. Unmatched junction bases numbered 3, after V lost 4 bases and J lost 4 bases. This CDR3 contains 15 residues. The CDR3 bases are TGTGCCATCAGTGGGGGGACTAGCGGGGGTTACGAGCAGTACTTC. Its translation is CAISGGTSGGYEQYF.

The rearrangement links TRBV7-2 to TRBJ1-4, with a tentative D call TRBD1 (6 bases). The CDR3 sequence is 14 residues long. CDR1 is SGHTA and CDR2 is FQGNSA in the germline V gene. Trimming left V 5 bases short and J 6 bases short, with 13 bases between. CDR3 in amino acids: CASSQGHVDEKLFF. The DNA of the CDR3 is TGTGCCAGCAGCCAGGGACACGTCGATGAAAAACTGTTTTTT.

This clonotype was recorded a few times. V usage is TRBV7-9 and J usage is TRBJ2-5; D unresolved. The V and J ends lost 0 bases and 2 bases respectively, with 7 bases between them. This CDR3 is 14 amino acids long. The germline gives CDR1 SEHNR, CDR2 FQNEAQ (reference sequence). The CDR3 DNA reads as TGTGCCAGCAGCTTAGCGAATGAGCAAGAGACCCAGTACTTC. Translating it yields CASSLANEQETQYF.

The chain links TRBV12-3 or TRBV12-4 to TRBJ1-1; perhaps TRBD1 as D (5 bases). Trimming took off 7 bases at V and 7 bases at J, with 13 bases between the two ends. The CDR3 runs 12 residues. DNA of the CDR3: TGTGCCAGCACTAACGGGGGAGTTGAAGCTTTCTTT. Its protein is CASTNGGVEAFF.

This clonotype was observed a handful of times. V and J are TRBV5-1 and TRBJ1-1, with a weak D call TRBD1 (5 bases). The V end lost 5 bases, the J end lost 1 base, and 15 bases lay between the germline ends. Germline CDR1 is SGHRS and CDR2 is YFSETQ. This CDR3 has 15 residues. CDR3 nucleotides: TGCGCCAGCAGGGTCGGGGGGGATTGGAACACTGAAGCTTTCTTT. Amino acids: CASRVGGDWNTEAFF.

This clonotype was seen only a few times. V usage is TRBV6-1 and J usage is TRBJ2-1; TRBD2 matches 7 bases. The CDR3 loop spans 16 amino acids. J lost 4 bases, V lost 6 bases, and 12 bases had no gene match. Per germline, CDR1 MNHNS and CDR2 SASEGT. This CDR3 is CASSPRSVAGYNEQFF. CDR3 nucleotide sequence: TGTGCCAGCAGCCCGCGTTCAGTAGCGGGTTACAATGAGCAGTTCTTC.

In its sample, this clonotype was seen a few times. This chain connects TRBV6-5 to TRBJ1-1, with D maybe TRBD1 (5 bases). Trimming took 2 bases from V and 5 from J, leaving 12 bases between them. The length of the CDR3 is 14 residues. The germline gives CDR1 MNHEY, CDR2 SVGAGI. Here the CDR3 reads CASSYGGRRTEAFF. The CDR3 bases are TGTGCCAGCAGTTACGGGGGGAGGCGGACTGAAGCTTTCTTT.

This clonotype was found a few times. The chain uses TRBV12-3 or TRBV12-4 and TRBJ1-1; perhaps TRBD1 as D (5 bases). V gave up 4 bases and J gave up 11 bases, with 14 bases separating them. The CDR3 has 12 amino acids. CDR3 coding DNA: TGTGCCAGCAGTTCGGTGGGCAGGGATGCTTTCTTT. Encoded protein: CASSSVGRDAFF.

This clonotype has at least ten counts. The chain employs TRBV6-2 or TRBV6-3 and TRBJ2-2; 8 bases are a match to TRBD1. The V and J ends lost 6 bases and 3 bases, in that order; junction bases with no gene match: 0. Germline V gene data show CDR1 as MNHEY and CDR2 as SVGEGT. The CDR3 is made up of 13 amino acids. The CDR3 protein is CASRDRDTGELFF. Here the CDR3 DNA reads TGTGCCAGCAGGGACAGGGACACCGGGGAGCTGTTTTTT.

The chain carries TRBV12-3 or TRBV12-4 and TRBJ1-1; D ambiguous. There are 13 residues in the CDR3. V lost 2 bases and J lost 7, with 11 bases in between. The CDR3 here is CASSLRVHGEAFF. As DNA, the CDR3 is TGTGCCAGCAGTTTACGGGTCCATGGTGAAGCTTTCTTT.

This clonotype has a handful of counts. The chain combines TRBV6-5 with TRBJ2-4; TRBD2 agrees at 11 bases. V dropped 0 bases and J dropped 8; count of bases not matched to a gene: 3. In germline, CDR1 is MNHEY, CDR2 SVGAGI. This CDR3 comprises 15 residues. The CDR3 DNA is TGTGCCAGCAGTTACTCGTTAGCGGGAGGGGACATTCAGTACTTC. This gives the protein CASSYSLAGGDIQYF.

This clonotype appeared a few times. The V gene is TRBV15, the J gene TRBJ2-1, with D possibly matching TRBD2 (6 bases). The CDR3 sequence is 16 residues long. Between the trimmed V and J ends, which lost 5 bases and 4 bases, there was a span of 18 bases. Germline V gene sequence: CDR1 LNHNV, CDR2 YYDKDF (reference sequence). DNA for the CDR3: TGTGCCACCAGCTTCACCCGAGGCGGGACGTACAATGAGCAGTTCTTC. It yields the protein CATSFTRGGTYNEQFF.

At least ten counts were recorded for this clonotype. The rearrangement joins TRBV29-1 to TRBJ1-1; perhaps TRBD1 as D (5 bases). Trimming took 2 bases from V and 5 from J, leaving 9 bases between them. Per germline, CDR1 SQVTM and CDR2 ANQGSEA. CDR3 length: 12 residues. This chain's CDR3 is CSVEIGGTEAFF. Here the CDR3 DNA reads TGCAGCGTTGAAATCGGGGGGACTGAAGCTTTCTTT.